This TCR beta chain was recorded in a study of CD4+ T cells in melanoma. Whole-study results and caveats: A reported correlation linked neoantigen-specific CD4+ T cells to CD8+, macrophage and B cell function. In melanoma, neoantigen-specific CD4+ T cells reportedly differed in differentiation state.

Using immunoSEQ multiplex PCR, the repertoire was profiled, and TCRdb retains in-frame clones only, with some absent. Here the sample spans about 140,000 clones, around 90% being singletons. Germline V gene sequence: CDR1 MNHNS, CDR2 SASEGT. Trimming at V came to 10 bases and at J to 4 bases, leaving 6 bases not matched to a gene. The CDR3 covers 12 residues. Details on this clone: What it binds is unknown.

The chain recombines TRBV6-1 with TRBJ2-7; 8 positions agree with TRBD1. This TCR derives from a human donor with melanoma. Here the CDR3 DNA reads TGTGCCACCTCGGACAGGGTATACGAGCAGTACTTC. Its translation is CATSDRVYEQYF.